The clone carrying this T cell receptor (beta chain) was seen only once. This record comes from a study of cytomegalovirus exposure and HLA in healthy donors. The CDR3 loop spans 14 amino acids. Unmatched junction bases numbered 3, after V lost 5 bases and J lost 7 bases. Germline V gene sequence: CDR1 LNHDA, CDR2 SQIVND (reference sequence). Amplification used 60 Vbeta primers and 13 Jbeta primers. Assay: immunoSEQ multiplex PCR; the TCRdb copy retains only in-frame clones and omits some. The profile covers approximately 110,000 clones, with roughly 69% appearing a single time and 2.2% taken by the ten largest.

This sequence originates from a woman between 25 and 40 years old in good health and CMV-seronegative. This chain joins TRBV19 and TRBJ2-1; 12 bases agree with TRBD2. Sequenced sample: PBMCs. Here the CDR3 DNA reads TGTGCCAGTAGTCTAGCGGGAGGGCGAAATGAGCAGTTCTTC. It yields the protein CASSLAGGRNEQFF.